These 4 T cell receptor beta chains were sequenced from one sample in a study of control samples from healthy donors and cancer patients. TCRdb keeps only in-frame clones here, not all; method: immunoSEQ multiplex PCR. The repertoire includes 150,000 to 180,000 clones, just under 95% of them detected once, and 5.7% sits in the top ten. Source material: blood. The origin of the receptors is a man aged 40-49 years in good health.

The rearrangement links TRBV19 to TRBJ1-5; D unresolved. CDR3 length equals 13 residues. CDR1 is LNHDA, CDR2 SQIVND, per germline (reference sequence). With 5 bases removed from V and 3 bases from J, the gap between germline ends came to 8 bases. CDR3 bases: TGTGCCAGTAGTTACATTGACAATCAGCCCCAGCATTTT. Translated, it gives CASSYIDNQPQHF.

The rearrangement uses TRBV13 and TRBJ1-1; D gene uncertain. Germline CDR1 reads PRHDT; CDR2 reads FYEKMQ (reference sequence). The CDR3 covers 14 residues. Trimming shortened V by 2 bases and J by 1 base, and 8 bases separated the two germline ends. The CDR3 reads CASSLREANTEAFF. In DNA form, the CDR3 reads TGTGCCAGCAGCTTAAGGGAGGCGAACACTGAAGCTTTCTTT.

The CDR3: CASRAGGYEQYF. DNA of the CDR3: TGTGCCAGCAGAGCGGGGGGATACGAGCAGTACTTC. This sequence joins TRBV7-2 and TRBJ2-7; 9 bases align to TRBD2. Trimming removed 6 bases from V and 4 bases from J; junction bases left unmatched: 1. The CDR3 spans 12 residues. Germline assignment: CDR1 SGHTA and CDR2 FQGNSA.

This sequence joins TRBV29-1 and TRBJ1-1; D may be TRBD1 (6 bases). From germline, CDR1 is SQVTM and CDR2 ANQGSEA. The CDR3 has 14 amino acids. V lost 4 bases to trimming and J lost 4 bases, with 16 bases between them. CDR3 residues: CSVAGVALGTEAFF. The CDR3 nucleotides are TGCAGCGTTGCAGGGGTGGCTTTGGGCACTGAAGCTTTCTTT.